The sequence of this T cell receptor beta chain was determined in a study of blood T cell repertoires in COVID-19. Looking at the study overall: PBMCs, B-cell-depleted T cells, or T cells were the source of the cDNA or gDNA that made up the material.

Losses at the gene ends were 2 bases for V and 3 bases for J; bases not matched to a gene: 12. The CDR3 has 17 amino acids. Germline V gene data show CDR1 as MGHRA and CDR2 as YSYEKL. The method was immunoSEQ multiplex PCR; TCRdb's version includes in-frame clones alone and lacks a portion of them. Here the sample spans some 240,000 clones, 89% being singletons. The sequenced sample was peripheral blood. The receptor was derived from a woman aged 40 to 49 who had recovered from COVID-19. The rearrangement uses TRBV4-1 and TRBJ2-5; 7 bases line up with TRBD1. Here the CDR3 DNA reads TGCGCCAGCAGCCAATTCCACACGGGACAGACGAAAGAGACCCAGTACTTC. It yields the protein CASSQFHTGQTKETQYF.